What follows is one TCR beta chain and its context. Its specificity is unknown. These data belong to a study of shared clonotypes between healthy human individuals. Study observations and caveats: In having few donors, the study represented limited genetic and exposure-history diversity.

CD45RO-negative CD8 cells positively selected for CCR7 made up the naive population, which excluded terminally differentiated effector memory CD45RA+ cells. With V trimmed by 4 bases and J by 4 bases, 6 bases remained unmatched. The CDR3 has 17 residues. Germline assignment: CDR1 SGHRS and CDR2 YFSETQ. Assay: immunoSEQ multiplex PCR; the TCRdb copy retains only in-frame clones and omits some. The sample records some 2,100,000 clones, 85% to 95% being singletons. The chain uses TRBV5-1 and TRBJ2-6; 12 bases align to TRBD1. The clonotype was recovered from a man between 18 and 29 years old in good health. Some clones in this sample may be carry-over from other donors' samples. The sequenced sample consisted of naive CD8+ T cells from PBMCs. The CDR3 spells CASSDGTGGRGANVLTF. As DNA, the CDR3 is TGCGCCAGCAGCGACGGGACAGGGGGCAGAGGGGCCAACGTCCTGACTTTC.